These T cell receptor beta chains were read from a single sample in a study of neurological immune-mediated disorders. TCRdb used MiXCR to reprocess the 5' RACE reads, holding one entry per CDR3 protein. The data contain approximately 85,000 distinct CDR3 sequences, approximately 13% of them singletons. Sequenced material: PBMCs. The receptors come from a female donor with HTLV-1-associated myelopathy (HAM/TSP). The CDR3 runs from the conserved cysteine through the conserved F or W. D genes are given only for firm matches. Size is stated for part of the rows, as once, few or many counts, or as a class when the clone is expanded.

D,J,size,V,DNA,CDR3
TRBD2,TRBJ2-3,many,TRBV5-1,TGCGCCAGCAGCTTACCGGGACTAGCGGGGGGGCCGGCAGATACGCAGTATTTT,CASSLPGLAGGPADTQYF
.,TRBJ2-3,many,TRBV12-3/TRBV12-4,TGTGCCAGCAGTTTAGTGGTGGCAGATACGCAGTATTTT,CASSLVVADTQYF
TRBD2,TRBJ2-1,many,TRBV9,TGTGCCAGCAGCGAGGGTCGCGGGGGCTACAATGAGCAGTTCTTC,CASSEGRGGYNEQFF
TRBD1,TRBJ2-7,many,TRBV7-2,TGTGCCAGCAGCCCGAGGAATGGACAGGCCGGGGTTGGCTTC,CASSPRNGQAGVGF
TRBD1,TRBJ2-1,few,TRBV6-5,TGTGCCAGCAGCCCAGACAGGGCGTCCTACAATGAGCAGTTCTTC,CASSPDRASYNEQFF
.,TRBJ2-3,many,TRBV4-1,TGCGCCAGCGGGATTAGCACAGATACGCAGTATTTT,CASGISTDTQYF
.,TRBJ1-2,many,TRBV5-1,TGCGCCAGCAGCTTGGCGGGCCAGGGGATGCCCGGCTACACCTTC,CASSLAGQGMPGYTF
TRBD1,TRBJ1-2,few,TRBV5-1,TGCGCCAGCAGTCCAGGGGACAGCACAAGGCCTACCTACACCTTC,CASSPGDSTRPTYTF
.,TRBJ2-1,once,TRBV10-1,TGCGCCAGCAGTGAGAGGGGGAACGAACAGTTCTTC,CASSERGNEQFF
.,TRBJ2-1,once,TRBV27,TGTGCCAGCAGTTTAGCGGGGGCTAACAATGAGCAGTTCTTC,CASSLAGANNEQFF
TRBD1,TRBJ2-1,many,TRBV15,TGTGCTACCAGCAGAGACCAGGGGGTCTCCTACAATGAGCAGTTCTTC,CATSRDQGVSYNEQFF
.,TRBJ1-2,.,TRBV6-5,TGTGCCAGCAGTCCCGCGGGGGGAGGGACCTATGGCTACACCTTC,CASSPAGGGTYGYTF
.,TRBJ2-3,many,TRBV20-1,TGCAGTGCCATACCTAACAGGAAAACAGATACGCAGTATTTT,CSAIPNRKTDTQYF
TRBD2,TRBJ2-5,many,TRBV2,TGTGCCAGCGGGCGGGGGGGCCAGAGTTTGTACTTC,CASGRGGQSLYF
.,TRBJ2-3,many,TRBV4-1,TGCGCCAGCAGCCAAGCCCTGGCAGATACGCAGTATTTT,CASSQALADTQYF